One sample yielded the 26 T cell receptor beta chains listed below, sequenced in a study of T cell responses to AZD1222 COVID-19 vaccine. Generated by immunoSEQ multiplex PCR, the TCRdb table keeps only in-frame clones and is missing some. The table includes 90,000 to 120,000 clones, over 90% detected once. The sample was peripheral blood, taken on day 0 of AZD1222 vaccination. These receptors were collected from an adult in good health.

The chain has TRBV6-5 and TRBJ1-1, with a tentative D call TRBD1 (5 bases). The CDR3 is 14 residues long. V lost 6 bases to trimming and J lost 6 bases, with 17 bases between them. Germline CDR1 MNHEY, CDR2 SVGAGI. In DNA form, the CDR3 reads TGTGCCAGCAGCACCTCATCCGGGGGACCTGAAGCTTTCTTT. Its protein is CASSTSSGGPEAFF.

This chain connects TRBV6-1 to TRBJ2-7; D is unresolved. The V gene lost 3 bases and the J gene lost 3 bases, with 9 bases spanning the gap. CDR3 size: 13 residues. Germline CDR1 and CDR2: MNHNS and SASEGT. CDR3 protein: CASSDTGLYEQYF. The CDR3 DNA reads as TGTGCCAGCAGTGACACGGGTCTCTACGAGCAGTACTTC.

The V and J genes are TRBV3-1 (or the pseudogene TRBV3-2) and TRBJ2-7; possibly TRBD1 for D (5 bases). The V and J ends lost 0 bases and 4 bases respectively, with 7 bases between them. The CDR3 sequence is 13 residues long. CDR1 LGHDT and CDR2 YNNKEL come from the germline V gene (reference sequence). The CDR3 loop reads CASSQDWTYEQYF. Written as DNA, the CDR3 is TGTGCCAGCAGCCAAGACTGGACATACGAGCAGTACTTC.

The V and J genes are TRBV7-8 and TRBJ2-7; D possibly corresponds to TRBD2 (5 bases). V dropped 5 bases and J dropped 4 bases, with 9 bases sitting between them. Germline CDR1 and CDR2: SGHVS and FQNEAQ. This CDR3 region has 12 residues. CDR3 bases: TGTGCCAGCAGCCGGGGTCCATACGAGCAGTACTTC. It is translated as CASSRGPYEQYF.

The chain employs TRBV28 and TRBJ2-7, with D possibly matching TRBD1 (6 bases). The V end lost 7 bases, the J end lost 3 bases, and 16 bases lay between the germline ends. This CDR3 comprises 14 residues. Germline-derived CDR1 and CDR2 are MDHEN and SYDVKM. DNA for the CDR3: TGTGCCAGCAAACAGGGTGGGACAAACTACGAGCAGTACTTC. Translated: CASKQGGTNYEQYF. Complete variable domain (other parts from reference TRBV28 and TRBJ2-7): DVKVTQSSRYLVKRTGEKVFLECVQDMDHENMFWYRQDPGLGLRLIYFSYDVKMKEKGDIPEGYSVSREKKERFSLILESASTNQTSMYLCASKQGGTNYEQYFGPGTRLTVT.

The chain is built from TRBV7-2 and TRBJ2-3; D unclear. The V gene lost 3 bases and the J gene lost 3 bases, with 13 bases spanning the gap. Germline V gene sequence: CDR1 SGHTA, CDR2 FQGNSA. This CDR3 comprises 15 residues. The CDR3 region is CASSFPGSLTDTQYF. Written as DNA, the CDR3 is TGTGCCAGCAGCTTTCCGGGCTCGTTGACAGATACGCAGTATTTT.

The chain uses TRBV3-1 (or the pseudogene TRBV3-2) and TRBJ2-1; possible D gene TRBD2, 5 bases. This CDR3 is built from 14 residues. With 6 bases removed from V and 5 bases from J, the gap between germline ends came to 14 bases. Germline-derived CDR1 and CDR2 are LGHDT and YNNKEL (reference sequence). The CDR3 reads CASRQYSDDNEQFF. The CDR3 region has the DNA TGTGCCAGCAGGCAATATAGCGACGACAATGAGCAGTTCTTC.

The table lists this clone with a count of one. This chain links TRBV7-2 with TRBJ1-1; D is unresolved. V lost 5 bases and J 2 bases, leaving 9 bases between the germline ends. Germline-derived CDR1 and CDR2 are SGHTA and FQGNSA. CDR3 length: 13 residues. CDR3 sequence (DNA): TGTGCCAGCAGCCTAGTTGGCAACACTGAAGCTTTCTTT. It codes for CASSLVGNTEAFF.

The table lists this clone with a few counts. V and J are TRBV30 and TRBJ2-2; possible D gene TRBD1, 5 bases. Germline loops: CDR1 GTSNPN, CDR2 SVGIG (reference sequence). CDR3 size: 13 residues. V was pared by 1 base and J by 7 bases, with 10 bases between. CDR3 in DNA: TGTGCCTGGAGTGGGACAAGAAACGGGGAGCTGTTTTTT. Translating gives CAWSGTRNGELFF.

The V gene is TRBV7-9, the J gene TRBJ1-3; unclear D gene. The germline gives CDR1 SEHNR, CDR2 FQNEAQ (reference sequence). The CDR3 is 15 residues long. Trimming stripped 5 bases from V and 0 bases from J, with 11 bases between. The CDR3 spells CASSPLSGSGNTIYF. The CDR3 nucleotides read TGTGCCAGCAGCCCACTATCGGGCTCTGGAAACACCATATATTTT. Variable domain in full (rest from reference TRBV7-9 and TRBJ1-3): DTGVSQNPRHKITKRGQNVTFRCDPISEHNRLYWYRQTLGQGPEFLTYFQNEAQLEKSRLLSDRFSAERPKGSFSTLEIQRTEQGDSAMYLCASSPLSGSGNTIYFGEGSWLTVV.

The chain joins TRBV2 to TRBJ1-6; 7 bases match TRBD1. The germline gives CDR1 SNHLY, CDR2 FYNNEI. This CDR3 spans 13 amino acids. V lost 8 bases and J lost 10; bases outside the gene matches: 8. The CDR3 nucleotides are TGTGCCAGCCGGGACAGCGCAGTATCACCCCTCCACTTT. As protein: CASRDSAVSPLHF.

The V gene is TRBV7-2, the J gene TRBJ2-1; D remains unclear. Germline lookup yields CDR1 SGHTA and CDR2 FQGNSA. Deletions cut 1 base from V and 3 bases from J, with 4 bases between. The CDR3 consists of 13 residues. The CDR3 here is CASSLDGYNEQFF. The CDR3 DNA reads as TGTGCCAGCAGCTTAGATGGCTACAATGAGCAGTTCTTC.

The sample holds one count of this clone. The chain couples TRBV2 to TRBJ1-6, with D maybe TRBD1 (5 bases). This CDR3 spans 15 amino acids. V lost 9 bases and J lost 6, with 18 bases in between. The germline V gene has CDR1 SNHLY and CDR2 FYNNEI. For the CDR3, the DNA is TGTGCCAGTAACTCCCTCCGGGGCTTTAATTCACCCCTCCACTTT. Amino acid sequence: CASNSLRGFNSPLHF.

Only a few counts were recorded for this clone. J is TRBJ2-3 and V is TRBV5-1; TRBD2 aligns across 7 bases. This CDR3 region has 16 residues. Germline CDR1 SGHRS, CDR2 YFSETQ. The V gene end was trimmed by 4 bases and the J gene end by 5 bases; junction bases not matched to a gene: 13. DNA of the CDR3: TGCGCCAGCAGCCTGCGGGAGATCATACCGGGAGATACGCAGTATTTT. Protein sequence: CASSLREIIPGDTQYF.

The sample holds a few counts of this clone. The chain couples TRBV5-5 to TRBJ1-5; D gene ambiguous. Germline V gene sequence: CDR1 SGHKS, CDR2 YYEKEE (reference sequence). The length of the CDR3 is 13 residues. The ends were cut back, 0 bases at V and 3 bases at J, with 4 bases in the middle. CDR3 nucleotide sequence: TGTGCCAGCAGCTTGGGTCTCAATCAGCCCCAGCATTTT. Protein product: CASSLGLNQPQHF.

This chain joins TRBV5-4 and TRBJ1-3; D possibly corresponds to TRBD1 (5 bases). V was cut by 0 bases and J by 4 bases, with 11 bases left in between. The CDR3 totals 15 residues. Germline V lookup: CDR1 SGHNT, CDR2 YYREEE (reference sequence). This CDR3 is CASSLGGSDGNTIYF. CDR3 in DNA: TGTGCCAGCAGCTTGGGGGGGTCAGACGGAAACACCATATATTTT.

This sequence joins TRBV19 and TRBJ2-3, with D possibly being TRBD1 (5 bases). CDR3 size: 15 residues. Looked up from germline, CDR1 is LNHDA and CDR2 is SQIVND (reference sequence). With 4 bases removed from V and 2 bases from J, the gap between germline ends came to 13 bases. The CDR3 nucleotides read TGTGCCAGTAGTAGGGGCGGTCCCCTCACAGATACGCAGTATTTT. Encoded protein: CASSRGGPLTDTQYF.

This clone was observed once. The chain carries TRBV5-4 and TRBJ2-2, with 7 bases that match TRBD2. The germline V gene encodes CDR1 SGHNT and CDR2 YYREEE (reference sequence). V shed 5 bases, J shed 4 bases, and the junction held 8 bases outside the gene matches. The CDR3 loop spans 15 amino acids. The CDR3 nucleotides read TGTGCCAGCAGGCCGAGCGGGACTCCCACCGGGGAGCTGTTTTTT. The encoded protein is CASRPSGTPTGELFF.

J is TRBJ2-1 and V is TRBV5-1; no clear D. Trimming cost V 4 bases and J 10 bases, with 12 bases left between them. From germline, CDR1 is SGHRS and CDR2 YFSETQ. The CDR3 is 12 residues long. The CDR3 nucleotides are TGCGCCAGCAGCCTCTCTTTCGCCGAGCAGTTCTTC. Its protein product is CASSLSFAEQFF.

This chain uses TRBV27 with TRBJ2-7; the match to TRBD2 covers 7 bases. The CDR3 is made up of 14 amino acids. J was trimmed by 7 bases and V by 1 base; bases with no gene match: 7. CDR1 is MNHEY and CDR2 is SMNVEV in the germline V gene (reference sequence). DNA of the CDR3: TGTGCCAGCAGTTTATTATCTAGCGGTAGGGAGCAGTACTTC. Amino acids: CASSLLSSGREQYF.

This sequence joins TRBV11-3 and TRBJ1-3; D is undetermined. The germline V and J ends were trimmed by 1 base and 0 bases, with 7 bases remaining between them. The CDR3 loop spans 15 amino acids. CDR1 and CDR2 (germline): SGHNT, YENEEA. DNA for the CDR3: TGTGCCAGCAGCTTAGCGGCTGACTCTGGAAACACCATATATTTT. As protein: CASSLAADSGNTIYF. Full variable domain (remainder filled in from reference TRBV11-3 and TRBJ1-3): EAGVVQSPRYKIIEKKQPVAFWCNPISGHNTLYWYLQNLGQGPELLIRYENEEAVDDSQLPKDRFSAERLKGVDSTLKIQPAELGDSAVYLCASSLAADSGNTIYFGEGSWLTVV.

This clone was detected only once. The V call is TRBV30, the J call TRBJ1-4, with TRBD1 as a possible D gene (6 bases). V was pared by 1 base and J by 3 bases, with 9 bases between. The CDR3 is made up of 14 amino acids. Germline V lookup: CDR1 GTSNPN, CDR2 SVGIG (reference sequence). The CDR3 DNA reads as TGTGCCTGGAGTGACAGGGCAGCTAATGAAAAACTGTTTTTT. This gives the protein CAWSDRAANEKLFF.

The rearrangement uses TRBV5-1 and TRBJ2-1, with D possibly matching TRBD1 (6 bases). V lost 4 bases and J lost 0, with 11 bases in between. CDR3 size: 15 residues. The germline CDR1 and CDR2 sequences are SGHRS and YFSETQ. Here the CDR3 DNA reads TGCGCCAGCAGCCTGCGGACAGCCTCCTACAATGAGCAGTTCTTC. Protein product: CASSLRTASYNEQFF.

The chain uses TRBV2 and TRBJ2-7, with D tentatively TRBD2 (6 bases). Germline V gives CDR1 SNHLY, CDR2 FYNNEI. The CDR3 is 14 residues long. The V end lost 4 bases, the J end lost 2 bases, and 12 bases lay between the germline ends. The CDR3 loop reads CASSVGTATYEQYF. Written as DNA, the CDR3 is TGTGCCAGCAGTGTAGGGACTGCCACCTACGAGCAGTACTTC.

The chain's CDR3 is CASSPGDSTFIYEQYF. The CDR3 DNA is TGCGCCAGCAGCCCAGGGGACTCAACCTTTATCTACGAGCAGTACTTC. The rearrangement uses TRBV4-1 and TRBJ2-7, with D possibly being TRBD1 or TRBD2 (6 bases each). Trimming pared 4 bases from V and 3 bases from J, leaving 19 bases between. In germline, CDR1 is MGHRA, CDR2 YSYEKL. The length of the CDR3 is 16 residues.

This chain joins TRBV7-9 and TRBJ1-1; TRBD1 agrees at 8 bases. V lost 4 bases, J lost 3 bases, and 4 bases stayed unmatched. In germline, CDR1 is SEHNR, CDR2 FQNEAQ (reference sequence). This CDR3 spans 14 amino acids. The CDR3 region is CASSSGQGYTEAFF. The CDR3 DNA follows: TGTGCCAGCAGCTCTGGACAGGGTTACACTGAAGCTTTCTTT.